Following are 29 T cell receptor beta chains from one sample sequenced in a study of blood T cell repertoires in COVID-19. This table comes from immunoSEQ multiplex PCR, and its TCRdb copy is limited to in-frame clones, with some not included. This sample yields some 55,000 clones, of which approximately 80% are seen a single time; around 43% belongs to the top ten. The specimen sequenced was peripheral blood. These receptors came from a man aged 65 to 85 with active or convalescent COVID-19.

This chain connects TRBV11-1 to TRBJ2-7; 10 bases align to TRBD1. V was clipped by 4 bases and J by 1 base; unmatched bases: 4. Per the germline V gene, CDR1 is SGHAT and CDR2 is FQDESV (reference sequence). This CDR3 contains 15 residues. CDR3 sequence reads: CASSSEDRGSYEQYF. CDR3 in DNA: TGTGCCAGCAGCTCAGAGGACAGGGGGTCCTACGAGCAGTACTTC.

The J gene is TRBJ1-2, the V gene TRBV11-2, with 7 bases that match TRBD1. After removal of 4 bases from V and 4 bases from J, the junction contained 3 bases not matched to a gene. CDR3 length: 13 amino acids. Germline V gives CDR1 SGHAT, CDR2 FQNNGV. The CDR3 DNA is TGTGCCAGCAGCTCGACAGGGTCCTATGGCTACACCTTC. Its protein product is CASSSTGSYGYTF.

The gene calls are TRBV7-9 and TRBJ2-3; 9 bases match TRBD2. This CDR3 spans 18 amino acids. After removal of 5 bases from V and 9 bases from J, the junction contained 21 bases not matched to a gene. Germline CDR1 is SEHNR and CDR2 is FQNEAQ (reference sequence). CDR3 nucleotide sequence: TGTGCCAGCAGCCTCCCCGGTAGCGGGGGCCCAAGGGGGGGCACGCAGTATTTT. This codes for CASSLPGSGGPRGGTQYF.

This chain links TRBV10-3 with TRBJ1-6, with D maybe TRBD1 (6 bases). The V gene lost 2 bases and the J gene lost 10 bases, with 12 bases spanning the gap. The CDR3 runs to 14 residues. Per germline, CDR1 ENHRY and CDR2 SYGVKD. The CDR3 here is CAISEGGADSPLHF. The CDR3 DNA reads TGTGCCATCAGTGAGGGGGGGGCAGACTCACCCCTCCACTTT.

The genes are TRBV5-1 and TRBJ1-1; D gene unclear. The V end was cut by 5 bases, the J end by 3 bases, with 17 bases between. The CDR3 extends over 15 amino acids. Germline CDR1 reads SGHRS; CDR2 reads YFSETQ. The CDR3 loop is CASSRVLRADTEAFF. CDR3 DNA: TGCGCCAGCAGTCGCGTGTTGAGGGCAGACACTGAAGCTTTCTTT.

The chain carries TRBV4-1 and TRBJ2-7; 10 positions match TRBD2. After removal of 3 bases from V and 3 bases from J, the junction contained 11 bases not matched to a gene. The CDR3 has 17 residues. From germline, CDR1 is MGHRA and CDR2 YSYEKL. DNA of the CDR3: TGCGCCAGCAGCCACCGTGTAGCGGGGGGCCTCTACTACGAGCAGTACTTC. Translated, it gives CASSHRVAGGLYYEQYF.

V is TRBV29-1 and J is TRBJ2-3; 9 bases map to TRBD2. Germline V gene data show CDR1 as SQVTM and CDR2 as ANQGSEA. This CDR3 comprises 14 residues. Trimming took 4 bases from V and 3 from J; bases not matched to a gene: 5. DNA for the CDR3: TGCAGCGTTGTAGGCGGGAGGGGAACAGATACGCAGTATTTT. It is translated as CSVVGGRGTDTQYF.

The chain employs TRBV5-1 and TRBJ2-2; the D gene is possibly TRBD1 (5 bases). V lost 2 bases to trimming and J lost 1 base, with 9 bases between them. Germline values: CDR1 SGHRS, CDR2 YFSETQ. This CDR3 has 15 residues. The CDR3 loop is CASSFTQGNTGELFF. For the CDR3, the DNA is TGCGCCAGCAGCTTCACCCAGGGGAACACCGGGGAGCTGTTTTTT.

This clone was counted a few times. The chain uses TRBV28 and TRBJ2-5; perhaps TRBD2 as D (6 bases). The germline V gene has CDR1 MDHEN and CDR2 SYDVKM. V gave up 0 bases and J gave up 5 bases, with 16 bases separating them. The CDR3 spans 16 residues. The CDR3 loop is CASSLWGGASGETQYF. For the CDR3, the DNA is TGTGCCAGCAGTTTATGGGGCGGGGCTTCTGGGGAGACCCAGTACTTC.

The CDR3 loop is CASSLGAPTDTQYF. CDR3 nucleotide sequence: TGTGCCAGCAGCTTGGGAGCCCCCACAGATACGCAGTATTTT. The chain joins TRBV5-8 to TRBJ2-3; D gene ambiguous. V was shortened by 0 bases and J by 2 bases, with 7 bases between the two germline ends. The CDR3 is 14 residues long. Germline assignment: CDR1 SGHTS and CDR2 YDEGEE.

The chain carries TRBV9 and TRBJ1-4; possibly TRBD1 for D (5 bases). CDR3 size: 13 residues. In germline, CDR1 is SGDLS, CDR2 YYNGEE. V lost 4 bases and J 7 bases, leaving 11 bases between the germline ends. The CDR3: CASSSEQGEKLFF. In DNA, the CDR3 is TGTGCCAGCAGCTCCGAGCAGGGTGAAAAACTGTTTTTT.

The chain recombines TRBV11-2 with TRBJ2-2, with 14 bases matching TRBD2. Per the germline V gene, CDR1 is SGHAT and CDR2 is FQNNGV. V shed 2 bases, J shed 6 bases, and the junction held 5 bases outside the gene matches. The CDR3 is made up of 17 amino acids. In DNA form, the CDR3 reads TGTGCCAGCAGCTTATGGAGACTAGCGGGGGGGCCCGGGGAGCTGTTTTTT. As protein: CASSLWRLAGGPGELFF.

The genes are TRBV11-3 and TRBJ2-2; TRBD1 matches at 7 bases. Germline CDR1 is SGHNT and CDR2 is YENEEA. The junction had 5 bases not matched to a gene; V was cut back by 4 bases and J by 3 bases. The CDR3 covers 15 residues. CDR3 bases: TGTGCCAGCAGCTCCCAGACAGGGTACACCGGGGAGCTGTTTTTT. Translated: CASSSQTGYTGELFF.

The V gene is TRBV6-5, the J gene TRBJ2-2, with 7 bases lining up with TRBD1. The CDR3 loop spans 15 amino acids. Trimming cost V 7 bases and J 2 bases; bases outside gene matches: 7. CDR1 is MNHEY and CDR2 is SVGAGI in the germline V gene. The CDR3 nucleotides are TGTGCCAGCAAGACAGGGTGGAGAAACACCGGGGAGCTGTTTTTT. This sequence encodes CASKTGWRNTGELFF.

The chain recombines TRBV11-3 with TRBJ2-5; weak D call: TRBD1 (5 bases). V lost 2 bases and J 1 base, leaving 8 bases between the germline ends. CDR1 is SGHNT and CDR2 is YENEEA in the germline V gene. This CDR3 has 14 amino acids. CDR3 nucleotides: TGTGCCAGCAGCTTATCCAGGGCCCAAGAGACCCAGTACTTC. This gives the protein CASSLSRAQETQYF.

J is TRBJ2-1 and V is TRBV5-4; 8 nucleotides match TRBD1. CDR1 is SGHNT and CDR2 is YYREEE in the germline V gene (reference sequence). V dropped 4 bases and J dropped 11; count of bases not matched to a gene: 5. The CDR3 totals 12 residues. The CDR3 loop reads CASSVDRVKQFF. DNA for the CDR3: TGTGCCAGCAGCGTGGACAGGGTGAAGCAGTTCTTC. Full variable domain (outside the CDR3, taken from reference TRBV5-4 and TRBJ2-1): ETGVTQSPTHLIKTRGQQVTLRCSSQSGHNTVSWYQQALGQGPQFIFQYYREEENGRGNFPPRFSGLQFPNYSSELNVNALELDDSALYLCASSVDRVKQFFGPGTRLTVL.

This chain uses TRBV29-1 with TRBJ2-5, with D perhaps matching TRBD2 (6 bases). Deletions cut 6 bases from V and 9 bases from J, with 20 bases between. This CDR3 region has 13 residues. CDR1 is SQVTM, CDR2 ANQGSEA, per germline. The CDR3 loop reads CSVEWGDVKSQYF. In DNA, the CDR3 is TGCAGCGTCGAGTGGGGGGACGTGAAGTCCCAGTACTTC.

The chain has TRBV19 and TRBJ1-5, with a tentative D call TRBD1 (6 bases). The CDR3 is 16 amino acids. V lost 3 bases to trimming and J lost 4 bases, with 16 bases between them. Per the germline V gene, CDR1 is LNHDA and CDR2 is SQIVND (reference sequence). CDR3 bases: TGTGCCAGTAGTATTTCAGGGGCAGGGAATAATCAGCCCCAGCATTTT. Amino acids: CASSISGAGNNQPQHF.

Of note for this clone: It is unclear where the CDR3 begins or ends on the DNA, so no DNA is shown, and the CDR3 is as TCRdb lists it. The chain combines TRBV28 with TRBJ1-5; the tabulated D call, TRBD1, remains unverified against the DNA. Germline V gives CDR1 MDHEN, CDR2 SYDVKM. The CDR3 numbers 14 amino acids, ends counted. This chain's CDR3 is CASSFFGQSQPQHF.

The chain employs TRBV19 and TRBJ2-1; TRBD2 might be the D (7 bases). This CDR3 has 15 residues. Trimming left V 3 bases short and J 4 bases short, with 13 bases between. Germline CDR1 and CDR2: LNHDA and SQIVND (reference sequence). DNA for the CDR3: TGTGCCAGTAGTATTAGGGGGGGTCTTTACAATGAGCAGTTCTTC. Amino acids: CASSIRGGLYNEQFF.

V and J are TRBV7-2 and TRBJ2-7; 8 nucleotides align to TRBD1. Per the germline V gene, CDR1 is SGHTA and CDR2 is FQGNSA. The CDR3 runs to 15 residues. Trimming took 1 base from V and 6 from J; bases not matched to a gene: 8. Here the CDR3 reads CASSLDSTGEVEQYF. DNA of the CDR3: TGTGCCAGCAGCTTAGATTCGACAGGGGAGGTCGAGCAGTACTTC.

The chain has TRBV9 and TRBJ1-1; no definite D call. Trimming cost V 0 bases and J 5 bases, with 8 bases left between them. The CDR3 totals 13 residues. The germline CDR1 and CDR2 sequences are SGDLS and YYNGEE. Written as DNA, the CDR3 is TGTGCCAGCAGCGTAGACTCAGGTACTGAAGCTTTCTTT. This encodes CASSVDSGTEAFF.

This clone was detected once. The chain uses TRBV5-5 and TRBJ2-1, with D perhaps matching TRBD1 (6 bases). With 2 bases removed from V and 5 bases from J, the gap between germline ends came to 14 bases. CDR1 is SGHKS and CDR2 is YYEKEE in the germline V gene (reference sequence). This CDR3 contains 15 residues. The DNA for the CDR3 is TGTGCCAGCAGCTTCACAGGGAAGGGGCACAATGAGCAGTTCTTC. Amino acid sequence: CASSFTGKGHNEQFF. The variable domain in full, with the rest retrieved from reference TRBV5-5 and TRBJ2-1, is DAGVTQSPTHLIKTRGQQVTLRCSPISGHKSVSWYQQVLGQGPQFIFQYYEKEERGRGNFPDRFSARQFPNYSSELNVNALLLGDSALYLCASSFTGKGHNEQFFGPGTRLTVL.

This clone was observed a single time. The chain links TRBV11-3 to TRBJ1-1; the match to TRBD1 covers 7 bases. This CDR3 contains 13 residues. CDR1 is SGHNT, CDR2 YENEEA, per germline. V lost 5 bases and J lost 6; bases outside the gene matches: 6. Written as DNA, the CDR3 is TGTGCCAGCAGCATTAACAGGGGTTCTGAAGCTTTCTTT. Translating it yields CASSINRGSEAFF.

The rearrangement links TRBV5-4 to TRBJ2-7, with D maybe TRBD2 (5 bases). The CDR3 length is 14 residues. The germline CDR1 and CDR2 sequences are SGHNT and YYREEE (reference sequence). Trimming cost V 5 bases and J 6 bases, with 18 bases left between them. The CDR3 sequence is CASREEPARAEQYF. Written as DNA, the CDR3 is TGTGCCAGCAGGGAGGAGCCAGCTCGAGCCGAGCAGTACTTC.

The chain combines TRBV6-6 with TRBJ2-3; D is perhaps TRBD1 (6 bases). The V gene lost 7 bases and the J gene lost 5 bases, with 13 bases spanning the gap. The CDR3 has 13 residues. The germline V gene has CDR1 MNHNY and CDR2 SVGAGI (reference sequence). The CDR3 DNA reads as TGTGCCAGCATTCCCACAGGGTTAGATACGCAGTATTTT. Translation: CASIPTGLDTQYF.

This clone has a single count. The chain carries TRBV18 and TRBJ1-1; tentative D call: TRBD1 (5 bases). V was cut by 2 bases and J by 4 bases, with 8 bases left in between. Germline loops: CDR1 KGHSH, CDR2 LQKENI. CDR3 length: 13 residues. CDR3: CASSPGRGTEAFF. The CDR3, as DNA: TGTGCCAGCTCACCAGGGAGGGGCACTGAAGCTTTCTTT.

There are a few counts of this clone. The CDR3 sequence: CASTHLGAGGNQPQHF. The DNA of the CDR3 is TGTGCCAGTACCCACCTAGGTGCAGGGGGCAATCAGCCCCAGCATTTT. This sequence joins TRBV19 and TRBJ1-5; tentative D call: TRBD1 (6 bases). The CDR3 extends over 16 amino acids. V was trimmed by 7 bases and J by 2 bases, leaving 18 bases between them. Germline CDR1 LNHDA, CDR2 SQIVND (reference sequence).

The genes are TRBV29-1 and TRBJ1-2; no definite D call. This CDR3 has 11 amino acids. The germline V gene has CDR1 SQVTM and CDR2 ANQGSEA. V was cut by 6 bases and J by 2 bases, with 7 bases left in between. The CDR3 protein is CSVELNYGYTF. The CDR3 DNA follows: TGCAGCGTCGAGTTGAACTATGGCTACACCTTC.